The clone carrying this T cell receptor (beta chain) has ten or more counts. Its antigen is unknown. TCRdb analysed the reads with MiXCR anew, one entry per CDR3 protein. This table has some 77,000 distinct CDR3 sequences, 3.7% appearing once. The data were obtained in a study of T cell repertoires in cytomegalovirus infection. General study findings and limits: The study identified carriers of CMV plus the relevant HLA from cumulative public TCR beta family frequency. In two of eight donors, the top clonotype was HLA-C-restricted CMV-specific.

Source material: PBMCs. The receptor's source is a human donor in good health (CMV status not recorded). Some clones in this sample may be carry-over from other donors' samples.

As DNA, the CDR3 is TGTGCCAGCAGTTTATTTTCGTGGGAAGCGGGGAGCTACAATGAGCAGTTCTTC. This encodes CASSLFSWEAGSYNEQFF. The chain combines TRBV28 with TRBJ2-1; 7 bases map to TRBD2. V dropped 1 base and J dropped 3; count of bases not matched to a gene: 12. The CDR3 runs to 18 residues. Germline V gene lookup returns CDR1 MDHEN and CDR2 SYDVKM.